This TCR beta chain was sequenced in a study of radiotherapy plus CTLA-4 blockade in lung cancer. The V gene lost 7 bases and the J gene lost 7 bases, with 13 bases spanning the gap. The CDR3 is 13 amino acids. The germline V gene has CDR1 SNHLY and CDR2 FYNNEI. The repertoire was sequenced with immunoSEQ multiplex PCR; TCRdb's copy has only in-frame clones and lacks some. The repertoire includes some 74,000 clones, around 73% of them detected once, and more than 7% sits in the top ten. J is TRBJ1-4 and V is TRBV2; D is ambiguous. The sample here was peripheral blood, taken from a patient treated with radiotherapy plus ipilimumab. This receptor was identified in a human donor with non-small cell lung cancer who had a complete response to radiotherapy plus ipilimumab. DNA of the CDR3: TGTGCCAGCAAAGGTCAGCCGACTGAAAAACTGTTTTTT. Amino acid sequence: CASKGQPTEKLFF. The entire variable domain, with the rest obtained from reference TRBV2 and TRBJ1-4, is as follows: EPEVTQTPSHQVTQMGQEVILRCVPISNHLYFYWYRQILGQKVEFLVSFYNNEISEKSEIFDDQFSVERPDGSNFTLKIRSTKLEDSAMYFCASKGQPTEKLFFGSGTQLSVL.